This is a list of T cell receptor beta chains from one sample in a study of HIV-infected patients and healthy controls. Via MiXCR, TCRdb re-called the 5' RACE reads, giving one row per CDR3 protein. The data hold 15,000 or so distinct CDR3 sequences, with approximately 7% observed a single time. Source material: blood. The receptor set was obtained from an adult in good health. CDR3s include the opening cysteine and the closing phenylalanine or tryptophan. The D gene is left open where the match is weak. A clone size is listed for some rows: how often the clone was seen (once, few, many), or a class if it is expanded.

V	J	size	D	DNA	CDR3
TRBV29-1	TRBJ1-1	many	.	TGCAGCGTGGCCGGGACATCGGCACCCGAAGCTTTCTTT	CSVAGTSAPEAFF
TRBV20-1	TRBJ1-1	.	.	TGCAGTGCCCCGCCCCAGGGGCTCTACACTGAAGCTTTCTTT	CSAPPQGLYTEAFF
TRBV28	TRBJ1-1	many	.	TGTGCCAGCAGATCTTCAACTGCTGAAGCTTTCTTT	CASRSSTAEAFF
TRBV5-5	TRBJ2-7	many	.	TGTGCCAGCGCCTATTCAAGGACCTACGAGCAGTACTTC	CASAYSRTYEQYF
TRBV11-3	TRBJ2-7	few	TRBD1	TGTGCCAGCAGCACCCGGGACAGGGTTAATTTCGAGCAGTACTTC	CASSTRDRVNFEQYF
TRBV7-9	TRBJ1-1	many	.	TGTGCCAGCAGCTTAGCTGCCGGACAGAACACTGAAGCTTTCTTT	CASSLAAGQNTEAFF
TRBV5-6	TRBJ1-6	few	TRBD1	TGTGCCAGCAGCTTGGCTAACAGGGGAACTTCACCCCTCCACTTT	CASSLANRGTSPLHF
TRBV20-1	TRBJ1-6	.	TRBD1	TGCAGTGCTAGAGAAGACAGGGCTCGTTCACCCCTCCACTTT	CSAREDRARSPLHF
TRBV5-5	TRBJ2-5	many	.	TGTGCCAGCAGTCGCGGTCCAGAGGAGACCCAGTACTTC	CASSRGPEETQYF
TRBV12-3/TRBV12-4	TRBJ1-5	many	.	TGTGCCAGCAGTTTAGCGTCGGCAGGGAGTCAGCCCCAGCATTTT	CASSLASAGSQPQHF
TRBV19	TRBJ1-1	medium-sized	.	TGTGCCAGCGTTCATACTGAAGCTTTCTTT	CASVHTEAFF
TRBV7-9	TRBJ2-7	medium-sized	.	TGTGCCAGCAGCTGGGGGGAAGACTACGAGCAGTACTTC	CASSWGEDYEQYF
TRBV9	TRBJ2-5	many	.	TGTGCCAGCAGCGTAGCTATAGGAGGGGGGAACCCCCTGGCCTTC	CASSVAIGGGNPLAF
TRBV2	TRBJ2-7	few	.	TGTGCCAGCAGTATGACAGGCCCCTACGAGCAGTACTTC	CASSMTGPYEQYF
TRBV3-1	TRBJ2-7	many	TRBD1	TGTGCCAGCAGCCAATCCCCGGGACAGGGTGTCCACGAGCAGTACTTC	CASSQSPGQGVHEQYF
TRBV7-9	TRBJ1-1	many	.	TGTGCCAGCAGCTTCCTCGAGGGCACTGAAGCTTTCTTT	CASSFLEGTEAFF
TRBV7-2	TRBJ1-1	many	.	TGTGCCAGCAGCTTTCCGCGGCCCCTGAACACTGAAGCTTTCTTT	CASSFPRPLNTEAFF
TRBV20-1	TRBJ2-1	few	.	TGCAGTGCTTCAGCGGCCAGCTCCTACAATGAGCAGTTCTTC	CSASAASSYNEQFF
TRBV19	TRBJ2-2	many	TRBD2	TGTGCCAGTAGTACAGGACTAGGGAGTCGCGGGGAGCTGTTTTTT	CASSTGLGSRGELFF
TRBV20-1	TRBJ2-2	.	TRBD2	TGCAGTGCTAAAGGCGGCGGGAGTGGCACCGGGGAGCTGTTTTTT	CSAKGGGSGTGELFF
TRBV7-2	TRBJ2-5	many	.	TGTGCCAGCAGCTTAGCGGGAGTAGGGGAGACCCAGTACTTC	CASSLAGVGETQYF
TRBV7-2	TRBJ2-5	many	.	TGTGCCAGCAGCCCGATATCCCCAGAGACCCAGTACTTC	CASSPISPETQYF
TRBV6-2/TRBV6-3	TRBJ2-1	many	.	TGTGCCAGCAGCCGCGGGGATGTCGATGAGCAGTTCTTC	CASSRGDVDEQFF
TRBV15	TRBJ2-1	few	TRBD1	TGTGCCACCAGCCTCCGACAGGGGGTTGGCAATGAGCAGTTCTTC	CATSLRQGVGNEQFF
TRBV5-5	TRBJ2-5	few	.	TGTGCCAGCAGCCGACCGGGCTCCCCAGAGACCCAGTACTTC	CASSRPGSPETQYF
TRBV7-2	TRBJ1-1	medium-sized	.	TGTGCCAGCAGCTTACCAGGGCGCGGCTCTGAAGCTTTCTTT	CASSLPGRGSEAFF
TRBV12-3/TRBV12-4	TRBJ2-5	many	TRBD1	TGTGCCAGCAGCTACAGGGGGCAGACCCAGTACTTC	CASSYRGQTQYF
TRBV19	TRBJ2-7	.	.	TGTGCCAGTAGTGTAGCGTCCGCCTACGAGCAGTACTTC	CASSVASAYEQYF
TRBV14	TRBJ2-3	many	.	TGTGCCAGCAGCCAAACCCGGCGTGAGAGATTAACGCAGTATTTT	CASSQTRRERLTQYF
TRBV6-6	TRBJ1-5	many	TRBD1	TGTGCCAGCAGCCCTCGGGACAGGGGGAATCAGCCCCAGCATTTT	CASSPRDRGNQPQHF
TRBV7-9	TRBJ1-6	many	TRBD1	TGTGCCAGCAGCTTAGGACAGGGATTCTATAATTCACCCCTCCACTTT	CASSLGQGFYNSPLHF
TRBV7-9	TRBJ2-7	many	TRBD2	TGTGCCAGCAGCGAGGGACTAGCGGGAGGGAGGACCTACGAGCAGTACTTC	CASSEGLAGGRTYEQYF
TRBV6-1	TRBJ2-7	medium-sized	.	TGTGCCAGCAGTGAAGGGACAGAAACCCACGAGCAGTACTTC	CASSEGTETHEQYF
TRBV6-6	TRBJ1-1	many	.	TGTGCCAGCAGTTCCCTCTCTGGGGACACTGAAGCTTTCTTT	CASSSLSGDTEAFF
TRBV27	TRBJ1-5	many	TRBD1	TGTGCCAGCAGTTTAACAGGGGTAGGTCAGCCCCAGCATTTT	CASSLTGVGQPQHF
TRBV27	TRBJ1-2	many	.	TGTGCCAGCAGTTTAGTCTCCGGGCCCTCCTATGGCTACACCTTC	CASSLVSGPSYGYTF
TRBV18	TRBJ2-3	many	TRBD2	TGTGCCAGCTCACGGACTAGTTTGGACACAGATACGCAGTATTTT	CASSRTSLDTDTQYF
TRBV20-1	TRBJ2-5	many	TRBD2	TGCAGTGCTGTCGGGGGGTACCAAGAGACCCAGTACTTC	CSAVGGYQETQYF
TRBV4-2	TRBJ2-7	many	TRBD2	TGTGCCAGCAGCCAGACCGGACTAGCGAGGGACTACGAGCAGTACTTC	CASSQTGLARDYEQYF
TRBV2	TRBJ2-7	many	.	TGTGCCAGCAGTTACAGGGTCAGGGACGAGCAGTACTTC	CASSYRVRDEQYF
TRBV11-2	TRBJ2-7	many	TRBD2	TGTGCCAGCACTCGGAGGGAGGGGAACTACGAGCAGTACTTC	CASTRREGNYEQYF
TRBV7-2	TRBJ2-3	many	.	TGTGCCAGCACCCAAAGGGTCCCGGACCCCACCAACACAGATACGCAGTATTTT	CASTQRVPDPTNTDTQYF
TRBV25-1	TRBJ2-1	medium-sized	TRBD1	TGTGCCAGCAGTGGGACAGGTCCCCGCACCGAGCAGTTCTTC	CASSGTGPRTEQFF
TRBV5-5	TRBJ1-5	.	TRBD1	TGTGCCAGCAGCTTACAGGGGAGCAATCAGCCCCAGCATTTT	CASSLQGSNQPQHF
TRBV6-2/TRBV6-3	TRBJ2-2	many	.	TGTGCCAGCAGCCCAGCCCGACGCAGGGTAACAACCGGGGAGCTGTTTTTT	CASSPARRRVTTGELFF
TRBV19	TRBJ1-5	many	.	TGTGCCAGTAGTATGCGGGATCAGCCCCAGCATTTT	CASSMRDQPQHF
TRBV6-5	TRBJ2-1	many	TRBD2	TGTGCCAGCAGACAAATAGCGGGAGTTAACTACAATGAGCAGTTCTTC	CASRQIAGVNYNEQFF
TRBV19	TRBJ2-1	.	.	TGTGCCGGTCGCCTTGGGGGGGACAGCAATGAGCAGTTCTTC	CAGRLGGDSNEQFF